One sample yielded the 5 T cell receptor beta chains listed below, sequenced in a study of cytomegalovirus exposure and HLA in healthy donors. The PCR made use of 60 Vbeta and 13 Jbeta primers. The method was immunoSEQ multiplex PCR; TCRdb's version includes in-frame clones alone and lacks a portion of them. Of 100,000 to 150,000 clones detected, 60% to 80% appear once; the ten largest clones hold roughly 1.5%. The sample taken for sequencing was PBMCs. Receptors originate from a female donor in good health and CMV-seronegative.

The gene calls are TRBV30 and TRBJ2-1, with D hard to call. Germline lookup yields CDR1 GTSNPN and CDR2 SVGIG (reference sequence). There are 14 residues in the CDR3. Trimming removed 3 bases from V and 9 bases from J, with 18 bases in between. The CDR3 here is CAWSGSTGFVEQFF. The CDR3 coding sequence is TGTGCCTGGAGCGGGTCTACCGGTTTTGTTGAGCAGTTCTTC.

This chain uses TRBV30 with TRBJ2-1, with TRBD2 identical over 8 bases. This CDR3 comprises 14 residues. With 8 bases clipped from V and 5 bases from J, the junction kept 11 bases outside the gene matches. Germline V gene lookup returns CDR1 GTSNPN and CDR2 SVGIG (reference sequence). The CDR3 sequence: CALQRGLSNNEQFF. As DNA, the CDR3 is TGTGCCCTACAGCGGGGGCTATCGAACAATGAGCAGTTCTTC.

V is TRBV6-1 and J is TRBJ1-2; D possibly corresponds to TRBD1 (6 bases). Trimming took off 4 bases at V and 6 bases at J, with 24 bases between the two ends. The CDR3 has 17 residues. CDR1 is MNHNS and CDR2 is SASEGT in the germline V gene. In nucleotides, the CDR3 is TGTGCCAGCAGTGCCCGTTCCGACAGGCTTACTAGGCATGGCTACACCTTC. Amino acid sequence: CASSARSDRLTRHGYTF.

This clone was detected a few times. The chain is built from TRBV9 and TRBJ1-1; tentative D call: TRBD1 (5 bases). Per the germline V gene, CDR1 is SGDLS and CDR2 is YYNGEE. The CDR3 runs 14 residues. The V gene lost 2 bases and the J gene lost 9 bases, with 17 bases spanning the gap. CDR3 sequence reads: CASSVGATLSQAFF. In DNA, the CDR3 is TGTGCCAGCAGCGTTGGGGCAACACTCTCTCAAGCTTTCTTT. Looking up the rest from reference TRBV9 and TRBJ1-1 gives the full variable domain: DSGVTQTPKHLITATGQRVTLRCSPRSGDLSVYWYQQSLDQGLQFLIQYYNGEERAKGNILERFSAQQFPDLHSELNLSSLELGDSALYFCASSVGATLSQAFFGQGTRLTVV.

The chain employs TRBV12-5 and TRBJ1-1; no definite D call. The CDR3 runs 13 residues. CDR1 LGHNT and CDR2 FRNRAP come from the germline V gene. Trimming took 4 bases from V and 2 from J, leaving 8 bases between them. The CDR3 is CASGWTDNTEAFF. The CDR3 coding sequence is TGTGCTAGTGGTTGGACTGACAACACTGAAGCTTTCTTT.